Listed below are T cell receptor beta chains from one sample, sequenced in a study of CD8 T cells in ankylosing spondylitis. Each CDR3 protein is one row after TCRdb ran MiXCR on the 5' RACE reads. The sample consists of roughly 350,000 distinct CDR3 sequences, 6.5% to 10% of them appearing once. The sample consisted of blood, either unsorted or a sorted T cell fraction (not recorded which). The receptors were gathered from a male donor with ankylosing spondylitis. The CDR3 runs from the conserved cysteine through the conserved F or W. A D gene is named only where the DNA matches it firmly. A row's size may be missing; if present it is once, few, many or a size class.

clone size	V gene	J gene	D gene	CDR3 protein	CDR3 DNA
NA	TRBV10-2	TRBJ2-3	NA	CASSGGFSTDTQYF	TGCGCCAGCAGTGGAGGGTTTAGCACAGATACGCAGTATTTT
many	TRBV9	TRBJ2-2	NA	CASSAHLGTGELFF	TGTGCCAGCAGCGCCCACTTGGGCACCGGGGAGCTGTTTTTT
few	TRBV25-1	TRBJ1-1	NA	CASSDWGSRTGNTEAFF	TGTGCCAGCAGTGATTGGGGGTCTCGAACTGGGAACACTGAAGCTTTCTTT
few	TRBV10-3	TRBJ2-5	NA	CAISDPGNGQETQYF	TGTGCCATCAGTGATCCAGGTAACGGCCAAGAGACCCAGTACTTC
NA	TRBV3-1	TRBJ2-7	NA	CASSQAVLAKGYEQYF	TGTGCCAGCAGCCAAGCGGTGTTGGCCAAGGGCTACGAGCAGTACTTC
NA	TRBV12-3/TRBV12-4	TRBJ2-5	NA	CASSLLGASETQYF	TGTGCCAGCAGCCTCCTCGGCGCTTCGGAGACCCAGTACTTC
few	TRBV5-1	TRBJ2-3	NA	CASSFGTVSGETDTQYF	TGCGCCAGCAGCTTTGGGACGGTCTCCGGGGAAACAGATACGCAGTATTTT
NA	TRBV20-1	TRBJ2-7	TRBD2	CSAEREGTYEQYF	TGCAGTGCCGAGCGGGAGGGGACCTACGAGCAGTACTTC
NA	TRBV24-1	TRBJ2-3	NA	CATSPLTGTDTQYF	TGTGCCACCAGTCCCTTAACGGGCACAGATACGCAGTATTTT
NA	TRBV7-9	TRBJ1-2	NA	CASSPERGLVGYTF	TGTGCCAGCAGCCCAGAGCGGGGACTGGTTGGCTACACCTTC
many	TRBV24-1	TRBJ2-7	NA	CATSDGLGYEQYF	TGTGCCACCAGTGATGGACTGGGCTACGAGCAGTACTTC
NA	TRBV5-1	TRBJ2-2	TRBD1	CASSLGLDRVHGELFF	TGCGCCAGCAGCTTGGGGCTCGACAGGGTGCACGGGGAGCTGTTTTTT
few	TRBV18	TRBJ1-5	TRBD1	CASSPPTGGGNQPQHF	TGTGCCAGCTCACCTCCGACAGGGGGAGGCAATCAGCCCCAGCATTTT
NA	TRBV6-2/TRBV6-3	TRBJ2-1	TRBD1	CASSLGTGGYYNEQFF	TGTGCCAGCAGTCTTGGGACAGGGGGTTACTACAATGAGCAGTTCTTC